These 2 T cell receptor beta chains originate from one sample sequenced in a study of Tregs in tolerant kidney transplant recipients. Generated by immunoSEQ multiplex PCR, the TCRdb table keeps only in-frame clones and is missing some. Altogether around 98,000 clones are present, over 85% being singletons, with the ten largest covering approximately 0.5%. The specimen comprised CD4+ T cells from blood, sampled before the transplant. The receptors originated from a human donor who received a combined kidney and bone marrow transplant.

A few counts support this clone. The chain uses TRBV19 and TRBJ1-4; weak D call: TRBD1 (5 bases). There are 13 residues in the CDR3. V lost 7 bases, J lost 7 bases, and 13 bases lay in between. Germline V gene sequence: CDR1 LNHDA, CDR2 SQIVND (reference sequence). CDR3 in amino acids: CASTGQGFEKLFF. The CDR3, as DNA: TGTGCCAGTACAGGGCAGGGATTTGAAAAACTGTTTTTT. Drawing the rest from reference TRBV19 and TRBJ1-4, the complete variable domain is DGGITQSPKYLFRKEGQNVTLSCEQNLNHDAMYWYRQDPGQGLRLIYYSQIVNDFQKGDIAEGYSVSREKKESFPLTVTSAQKNPTAFYLCASTGQGFEKLFFGSGTQLSVL.

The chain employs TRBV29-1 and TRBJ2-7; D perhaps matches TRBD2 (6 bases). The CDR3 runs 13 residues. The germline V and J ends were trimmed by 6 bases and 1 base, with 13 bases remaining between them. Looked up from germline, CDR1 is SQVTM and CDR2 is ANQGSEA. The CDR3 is CSVLGDSSYEQYF. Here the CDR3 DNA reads TGCAGCGTCCTGGGGGACTCATCCTACGAGCAGTACTTC.